Listed here are 3 T cell receptor beta chains from one sample, sequenced in a study of human T cells and chemical hapten exposure (dated by TCRdb to about 2021). The time point tag for this specimen amounts to: healthy volunteer bleed at 6 weeks. Total RNA was extracted from unfractionated whole blood collected in Tempus Blood RNA tubes. The library came from RACE. The sequencer listed for this sample is NextSeq 500. The raw public reads went through TCRdb reprocessing: fastp at Q25, MiXCR clone calling, in-frame beta chains kept. One record per CDR3 amino acid sequence lists the most common genes and DNA. The sample profile shows about 30,000 distinct CDR3 sequences; 4.5% to 5.5% of them were found once. The leading ten clones occupy 9.5% to 15% of the sample. Material for sequencing was whole blood. The receptors derive from a human donor in good health. Some clones in this sample may be carry-over from other donors' samples.

Turning to this clonotype: A much more abundant neighbour one base away suggests this may be a read error. The chain uses TRBV2 and TRBJ1-4; D remains unclear. Trimming pared 2 bases from V and 2 bases from J, leaving 6 bases between. This CDR3 contains 14 residues. Germline CDR1 and CDR2: SNHLY and FYNNEI. The CDR3 sequence is CASSERRTNEKLFF. CDR3 nucleotides: TGTGCCAGCAGTGAAAGGCGGACTAATGAAAAACTGTTTTTT. Full variable domain (outside the CDR3, taken from reference TRBV2 and TRBJ1-4): EPEVTQTPSHQVTQMGQEVILRCVPISNHLYFYWYRQILGQKVEFLVSFYNNEISEKSEIFDDQFSVERPDGSNFTLKIRSTKLEDSAMYFCASSERRTNEKLFFGSGTQLSVL.

This clonotype showed up many times. This chain connects TRBV4-2 to TRBJ2-3; tentative D call: TRBD2 (6 bases). The germline gives CDR1 LGHNA, CDR2 YNFKEQ. The V end lost 4 bases, the J end lost 10 bases, and 15 bases lay between the germline ends. The CDR3 extends over 13 amino acids. The CDR3 reads CASSPLGLRSQYF. The CDR3 bases are TGTGCCAGCAGCCCCTTGGGACTCAGGTCGCAGTATTTT.

This clonotype was recorded many times. This chain uses TRBV7-8 with TRBJ1-3; 8 bases agree with TRBD1. Germline CDR1 is SGHVS and CDR2 is FQNEAQ. The CDR3 totals 19 residues. With 4 bases clipped from V and 0 bases from J, the junction kept 14 bases outside the gene matches. The CDR3 protein is CASSSTRGLTVSSGNTIYF. The CDR3 DNA reads as TGTGCCAGCAGCTCAACCAGGGGGCTAACAGTCAGCTCTGGAAACACCATATATTTT.